The entry that follows covers one T cell receptor beta chain sequence. There are 17 residues in the CDR3. V was shortened by 3 bases and J by 4 bases, with 21 bases between the two germline ends. Germline CDR1 LGHNA, CDR2 YNFKEQ. Study processing details: Quantification of nucleated cells was approximated via reference gene primer amplification. Assay: immunoSEQ multiplex PCR; the TCRdb copy retains only in-frame clones and omits some. D and trimming were read from the DNA, whereas the V and J calls and clone size are those reported in that table. The sample lists approximately 110,000 clones, more than 60% occurring once. The data stem from a study of blood T cell repertoires in COVID-19. On the study more broadly: Acute and convalescent COVID-19 specimens originated in the United States, Italy and Spain. PBMCs, B-cell-depleted T cells, or T cells were the source of the cDNA or gDNA that made up the material.

The receptor was isolated from a man in his 70s with active or convalescent COVID-19. The sequencing input was peripheral blood. The rearrangement links TRBV4-2 to TRBJ1-2; possible D gene TRBD1, 6 bases. The CDR3 region is CASSQPPGGLGGYGYTF. CDR3 nucleotide sequence: TGTGCCAGCAGCCAGCCGCCGGGGGGGCTTGGCGGCTATGGCTACACCTTC.